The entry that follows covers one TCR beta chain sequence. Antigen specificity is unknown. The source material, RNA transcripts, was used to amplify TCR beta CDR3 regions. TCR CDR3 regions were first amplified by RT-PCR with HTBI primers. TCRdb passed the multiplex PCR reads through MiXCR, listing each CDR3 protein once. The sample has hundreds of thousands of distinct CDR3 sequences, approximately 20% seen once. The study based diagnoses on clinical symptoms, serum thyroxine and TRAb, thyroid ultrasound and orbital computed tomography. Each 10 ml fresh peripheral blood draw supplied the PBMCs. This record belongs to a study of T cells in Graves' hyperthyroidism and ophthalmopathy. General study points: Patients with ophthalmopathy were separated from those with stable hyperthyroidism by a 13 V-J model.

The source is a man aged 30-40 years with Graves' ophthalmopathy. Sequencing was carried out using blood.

CDR3 sequence (DNA): TGTGCCAGCAGCCAAGATTTCGGGACAGGGGCCAAAAACATTCAGTACTTC. Amino acid sequence: CASSQDFGTGAKNIQYF. The chain employs TRBV3-1 and TRBJ2-4; TRBD1 matches 9 bases. The CDR3 is 17 amino acids. Germline-derived CDR1 and CDR2 are LGHDT and YNNKEL (reference sequence). With V trimmed by 0 bases and J by 1 base, 4 bases remained unmatched.